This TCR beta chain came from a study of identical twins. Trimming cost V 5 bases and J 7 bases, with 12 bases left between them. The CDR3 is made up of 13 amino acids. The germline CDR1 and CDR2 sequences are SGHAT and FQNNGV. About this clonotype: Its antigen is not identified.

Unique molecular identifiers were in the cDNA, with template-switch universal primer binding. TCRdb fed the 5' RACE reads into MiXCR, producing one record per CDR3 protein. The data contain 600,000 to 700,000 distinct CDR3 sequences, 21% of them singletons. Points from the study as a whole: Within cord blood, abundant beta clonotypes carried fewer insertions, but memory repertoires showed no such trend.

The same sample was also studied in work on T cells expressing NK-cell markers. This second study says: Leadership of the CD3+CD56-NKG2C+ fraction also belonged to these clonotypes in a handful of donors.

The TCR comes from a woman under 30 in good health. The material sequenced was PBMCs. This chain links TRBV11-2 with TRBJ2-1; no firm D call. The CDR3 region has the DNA TGTGCCAGCAGCGGTCTAACGTTTAATGAGCAGTTCTTC. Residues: CASSGLTFNEQFF.